The rows below give T cell receptor beta chains drawn from one sample of a study of T cell responses to AZD1222 COVID-19 vaccine. Only in-frame clones appear in the TCRdb table, and some are missing; sequencing was by immunoSEQ multiplex PCR. The profile shows 120,000 or so clones, about 90% of them singletons. The material sequenced was peripheral blood, taken on day 0 of AZD1222 vaccination. The receptors here all came from an adult in good health. CDR3s include the opening cysteine and the closing phenylalanine or tryptophan. The order of the fields is D gene, clone size, V gene, J gene, CDR3 protein, CDR3 DNA. The D gene is left open where the match is weak. Clone size is stated in some rows and not others, as once, few, many or a class when expanded.

D gene: -
clone size: -
V gene: TRBV5-1
J gene: TRBJ1-2
CDR3 protein: CASTIGPNEGYTF
CDR3 DNA: TGCGCCAGCACCATTGGCCCTAATGAGGGCTACACCTTC

D gene: TRBD2
clone size: -
V gene: TRBV5-1
J gene: TRBJ2-7
CDR3 protein: CASSSTSGSYEQYF
CDR3 DNA: TGCGCCAGCAGCTCCACTAGCGGGTCCTACGAGCAGTACTTC

D gene: -
clone size: -
V gene: TRBV10-2
J gene: TRBJ2-1
CDR3 protein: CASGGEQFF
CDR3 DNA: TGCGCCAGCGGGGGTGAGCAGTTCTTC

D gene: -
clone size: -
V gene: TRBV5-1
J gene: TRBJ2-7
CDR3 protein: CASSVDRPAYEQYF
CDR3 DNA: TGCGCCAGCAGCGTCGACAGACCAGCCTACGAGCAGTACTTC

D gene: TRBD2
clone size: -
V gene: TRBV18
J gene: TRBJ2-7
CDR3 protein: CASSPGAGGNGEQYF
CDR3 DNA: TGTGCCAGCTCACCAGGCGCGGGGGGAAACGGCGAGCAGTACTTC

D gene: TRBD2
clone size: -
V gene: TRBV3-1/TRBV3-2
J gene: TRBJ2-1
CDR3 protein: CASSSRSPGTSGRDEQFF
CDR3 DNA: TGTGCCAGCAGCTCCCGTTCTCCTGGGACTAGCGGGAGGGATGAGCAGTTCTTC

D gene: -
clone size: -
V gene: TRBV12-3/TRBV12-4
J gene: TRBJ2-2
CDR3 protein: CATGGSGELFF
CDR3 DNA: TGTGCCACCGGGGGCAGCGGGGAGCTGTTTTTT

D gene: -
clone size: -
V gene: TRBV6-5
J gene: TRBJ2-7
CDR3 protein: CASNAGLEQYF
CDR3 DNA: TGTGCCAGCAATGCAGGCCTTGAGCAGTACTTC

D gene: -
clone size: few
V gene: TRBV19
J gene: TRBJ2-7
CDR3 protein: CASRAGSSYEQYF
CDR3 DNA: TGTGCCAGTCGGGCAGGGAGTTCCTACGAGCAGTACTTC

D gene: TRBD2
clone size: -
V gene: TRBV4-3
J gene: TRBJ2-1
CDR3 protein: CASSQVGTSDAYNEQFF
CDR3 DNA: TGCGCCAGCAGCCAAGTCGGGACTAGCGACGCCTACAATGAGCAGTTCTTC

D gene: -
clone size: -
V gene: TRBV28
J gene: TRBJ2-7
CDR3 protein: CASTPWGGQTYEQYF
CDR3 DNA: TGTGCCAGCACCCCCTGGGGGGGACAGACTTACGAGCAGTACTTC

D gene: -
clone size: -
V gene: TRBV6-5
J gene: TRBJ1-2
CDR3 protein: CASRGGRGGYGYTF
CDR3 DNA: TGTGCCAGCCGGGGTGGAAGGGGAGGCTATGGCTACACCTTC

D gene: TRBD2
clone size: -
V gene: TRBV5-8
J gene: TRBJ2-1
CDR3 protein: CASSLVSGRAVYDEQFF
CDR3 DNA: TGTGCCAGCAGCTTGGTTAGCGGGAGGGCCGTTTATGATGAGCAGTTCTTC

D gene: -
clone size: -
V gene: TRBV5-1
J gene: TRBJ2-6
CDR3 protein: CASSLVAGQGVGSGANVLTF
CDR3 DNA: TGCGCCAGCAGCTTGGTAGCGGGACAGGGAGTAGGGTCTGGGGCCAACGTCCTGACTTTC

D gene: TRBD2
clone size: -
V gene: TRBV10-3
J gene: TRBJ2-1
CDR3 protein: CAISDGGAYNEQFF
CDR3 DNA: TGTGCCATCAGTGACGGGGGGGCTTACAATGAGCAGTTCTTC

D gene: -
clone size: -
V gene: TRBV27
J gene: TRBJ2-7
CDR3 protein: CASRTAAAYEQYF
CDR3 DNA: TGTGCCAGCAGGACGGCCGCGGCCTACGAGCAGTACTTC

D gene: -
clone size: -
V gene: TRBV7-2
J gene: TRBJ1-2
CDR3 protein: CASSLAGSGGMNYGYTF
CDR3 DNA: TGTGCCAGCAGCTTGGCAGGCTCGGGAGGAATGAACTATGGCTACACCTTC

D gene: -
clone size: -
V gene: TRBV18
J gene: TRBJ1-1
CDR3 protein: CASSWTENTEAFF
CDR3 DNA: TGTGCCAGCTCATGGACAGAGAACACTGAAGCTTTCTTT

D gene: TRBD1
clone size: -
V gene: TRBV10-3
J gene: TRBJ2-3
CDR3 protein: CAISESTGGTDTQYF
CDR3 DNA: TGTGCCATCAGTGAGTCGACAGGGGGCACAGATACGCAGTATTTT

D gene: -
clone size: -
V gene: TRBV6-5
J gene: TRBJ2-6
CDR3 protein: CASSPFGANVLTF
CDR3 DNA: TGTGCCAGCAGTCCCTTTGGGGCCAACGTCCTGACTTTC

D gene: TRBD2
clone size: -
V gene: TRBV7-6
J gene: TRBJ2-7
CDR3 protein: CASSSTSGYEQYF
CDR3 DNA: TGTGCCAGCAGCTCGACTAGCGGGTACGAGCAGTACTTC

D gene: -
clone size: -
V gene: TRBV28
J gene: TRBJ1-6
CDR3 protein: CASIGGRNSPLHF
CDR3 DNA: TGTGCCAGCATTGGGGGGCGTAATTCACCCCTCCACTTT

D gene: -
clone size: -
V gene: TRBV6-2/TRBV6-3
J gene: TRBJ2-1
CDR3 protein: CATTPSSYNEQFF
CDR3 DNA: TGTGCCACCACCCCCAGCTCCTACAATGAGCAGTTCTTC

D gene: TRBD2
clone size: -
V gene: TRBV6-5
J gene: TRBJ2-7
CDR3 protein: CATETGGSSHEQYF
CDR3 DNA: TGTGCCACGGAAACGGGGGGGAGTTCCCACGAGCAGTACTTC

D gene: TRBD2
clone size: -
V gene: TRBV6-5
J gene: TRBJ2-7
CDR3 protein: CASSYTSDYEQYF
CDR3 DNA: TGTGCCAGCAGTTACACTAGCGACTACGAGCAGTACTTC

D gene: -
clone size: once
V gene: TRBV27
J gene: TRBJ2-7
CDR3 protein: CASSLPHSSEQYF
CDR3 DNA: TGTGCCAGCAGTTTACCCCACTCCTCCGAGCAGTACTTC

D gene: -
clone size: -
V gene: TRBV7-2
J gene: TRBJ2-7
CDR3 protein: CASSFLGGSSSYEQYF
CDR3 DNA: TGTGCCAGCAGCTTCCTCGGGGGCAGCAGCTCCTACGAGCAGTACTTC

D gene: TRBD1
clone size: -
V gene: TRBV19
J gene: TRBJ2-7
CDR3 protein: CASSIGQGYEQYF
CDR3 DNA: TGTGCCAGTAGTATCGGACAGGGCTACGAGCAGTACTTC

D gene: -
clone size: many
V gene: TRBV28
J gene: TRBJ1-2
CDR3 protein: CASMNRENYGYTF
CDR3 DNA: TGTGCCAGCATGAACCGGGAAAACTATGGCTACACCTTC

D gene: -
clone size: -
V gene: TRBV27
J gene: TRBJ1-1
CDR3 protein: CASTDRETEAFF
CDR3 DNA: TGTGCCAGCACCGATCGGGAAACTGAAGCTTTCTTT

D gene: -
clone size: -
V gene: TRBV19
J gene: TRBJ2-7
CDR3 protein: CASPHRMTGPSEQYF
CDR3 DNA: TGTGCCAGTCCCCACCGTATGACAGGACCTTCCGAGCAGTACTTC

D gene: TRBD1
clone size: -
V gene: TRBV4-1
J gene: TRBJ2-7
CDR3 protein: CASSQEKRGLYEQYF
CDR3 DNA: TGCGCCAGCAGCCAAGAGAAAAGGGGGCTCTACGAGCAGTACTTC

D gene: TRBD1
clone size: -
V gene: TRBV24-1
J gene: TRBJ2-7
CDR3 protein: CATSDPHGTGPYEQYF
CDR3 DNA: TGTGCCACCAGTGATCCCCACGGGACAGGACCCTACGAGCAGTACTTC

D gene: -
clone size: -
V gene: TRBV10-3
J gene: TRBJ2-7
CDR3 protein: CAISESGQSREQYF
CDR3 DNA: TGTGCCATCAGTGAGTCGGGACAATCTCGGGAGCAGTACTTC

D gene: -
clone size: -
V gene: TRBV3-1/TRBV3-2
J gene: TRBJ2-3
CDR3 protein: CASSQIGTPQDTQYF
CDR3 DNA: TGTGCCAGCAGCCAGATCGGAACTCCCCAAGATACGCAGTATTTT

D gene: -
clone size: -
V gene: TRBV6-1
J gene: TRBJ1-2
CDR3 protein: CASSDAGADPRGGYGYTF
CDR3 DNA: TGTGCCAGCAGTGACGCCGGGGCGGATCCGAGAGGGGGTTATGGCTACACCTTC

D gene: -
clone size: -
V gene: TRBV27
J gene: TRBJ2-5
CDR3 protein: CASSFRASQETQYF
CDR3 DNA: TGTGCCAGCAGTTTCAGGGCCTCCCAAGAGACCCAGTACTTC

D gene: -
clone size: -
V gene: TRBV9
J gene: TRBJ2-7
CDR3 protein: CASSSPRGASSYEQYF
CDR3 DNA: TGTGCCAGCAGCTCCCCGCGAGGGGCGAGCTCCTACGAGCAGTACTTC

D gene: TRBD2
clone size: -
V gene: TRBV30
J gene: TRBJ2-3
CDR3 protein: CAWNPAGGAVDTQYF
CDR3 DNA: TGTGCCTGGAATCCAGCGGGAGGTGCAGTAGATACGCAGTATTTT

D gene: TRBD1
clone size: -
V gene: TRBV11-3
J gene: TRBJ2-1
CDR3 protein: CASRGQGETEQFF
CDR3 DNA: TGTGCCAGCAGAGGACAGGGGGAGACTGAGCAGTTCTTC